The clone carrying this T cell receptor (beta chain) was counted between two and nine times. The target antigen is unknown. At the Johns Hopkins FTIC core, DNA taken from cultured CD4+ T cells was sequenced by way of the Oncomine TCR Beta short-read assay. One entry per CDR3 protein, called by TCRdb with MiXCR from the PCR reads. The sample contains about 16,000 distinct CDR3 sequences, roughly 57% of which appear only once. The data were taken from a study of vaccination and CD4 T cells after COVID-19. Regarding the study as a whole: Median SARS-CoV-2-reactive clonotype numbers went up from around 20 to 38, but not significantly.

The treatment denotes: approximately 10-day PBMC culture with coronavirus spike peptide pools or control peptides (ViraFEST assay). CDR1 and CDR2 from the germline V gene are LNHDA and SQIVND (reference sequence). V was cut by 5 bases and J by 3 bases, with 7 bases left in between. The CDR3 is 12 amino acids. The V gene is TRBV19, the J gene TRBJ1-2, with D perhaps matching TRBD1 (6 bases). The origin of this receptor is a human donor who had recovered from COVID-19. Sequencing used CD4+ T cells from blood, cultured in vitro. The CDR3 loop is CASSGTYYGYTF. CDR3 DNA: TGTGCCAGTAGTGGGACATACTATGGCTACACCTTC.